This passage covers 25 T cell receptor beta chains from one sample sequenced in a study of blood T cell repertoires in COVID-19. Generated by immunoSEQ multiplex PCR, the TCRdb table keeps only in-frame clones and is missing some. In the table there are some 150,000 clones, approximately 86% of which are singletons. Sequenced material: peripheral blood. The source is a man aged 70 or older with acute or convalescent COVID-19.

J is TRBJ1-5 and V is TRBV5-8; TRBD1 matches 9 bases. The CDR3 is 15 residues long. J was trimmed by 5 bases and V by 0 bases; bases with no gene match: 3. CDR1 SGHTS and CDR2 YDEGEE come from the germline V gene. DNA of the CDR3: TGTGCCAGCAGCTTGGGGGACAGGGAGGATCAGCCCCAGCATTTT. Protein sequence: CASSLGDREDQPQHF.

The V call is TRBV7-2, the J call TRBJ1-2, with 9 bases identical to TRBD1. The CDR3 totals 14 residues. The V and J ends lost 5 bases and 8 bases, in that order; junction bases with no gene match: 9. Germline CDR1 reads SGHTA; CDR2 reads FQGNSA. CDR3 amino acids: CASSLGQGQKGYTF. In DNA, the CDR3 is TGTGCCAGCAGCCTAGGACAGGGGCAGAAGGGCTACACCTTC.

This clone was seen a few times. The V gene is TRBV6-5, the J gene TRBJ2-2; no reliable D call. There are 12 residues in the CDR3. V lost 2 bases and J lost 6, with 4 bases in between. Germline CDR1 is MNHEY and CDR2 is SVGAGI. Written as DNA, the CDR3 is TGTGCCAGCAGTTACCGGTCCGGGGAGCTGTTTTTT. It translates to CASSYRSGELFF.

The chain has TRBV9 and TRBJ2-2; TRBD2 might be the D (5 bases). The germline V gene has CDR1 SGDLS and CDR2 YYNGEE. The CDR3 is 15 amino acids. The V end lost 3 bases, the J end lost 2 bases, and 11 bases lay between the germline ends. The chain's CDR3 is CASSAAGPNTGELFF. The CDR3 bases are TGTGCCAGCAGCGCCGCGGGCCCTAACACCGGGGAGCTGTTTTTT.

The V and J genes are TRBV18 and TRBJ2-7; 7 nucleotides line up with TRBD2. The length of the CDR3 is 16 residues. J lost 4 bases, V lost 0 bases, and 9 bases had no gene match. The V gene's germline CDR1 is KGHSH and CDR2 LQKENI. CDR3 nucleotide sequence: TGTGCCAGCTCACCACCCTCCGGGGAGGGGTTGTACGAGCAGTACTTC. This encodes CASSPPSGEGLYEQYF.

V and J are TRBV7-3 and TRBJ2-1; 8 bases are a match to TRBD1. V was clipped by 6 bases and J by 3 bases; unmatched bases: 4. Looked up from germline, CDR1 is SGHTA and CDR2 is FQGTGA. This CDR3 region has 14 residues. CDR3 DNA sequence: TGTGCCAGCAGTCCAGGGGGCAGCTACAATGAGCAGTTCTTC. Protein: CASSPGGSYNEQFF.

The V gene is TRBV13, the J gene TRBJ1-2; maybe TRBD1 (5 bases). Germline values: CDR1 PRHDT, CDR2 FYEKMQ (reference sequence). This CDR3 region has 16 residues. Trimming removed 5 bases at V and 4 bases at J, with 20 bases between. The CDR3 is CASSAAVDRGGYGYTF. CDR3 coding DNA: TGTGCCAGCAGCGCAGCAGTAGACCGCGGGGGCTATGGCTACACCTTC.

The rearrangement joins TRBV29-1 to TRBJ2-5, with unresolved D. The length of the CDR3 is 11 residues. V gave up 0 bases and J gave up 4 bases, with 3 bases separating them. Germline CDR1 and CDR2: SQVTM and ANQGSEA. CDR3 in amino acids: CSVEDRETQYF. DNA of the CDR3: TGCAGCGTTGAAGATCGAGAGACCCAGTACTTC. Full variable domain (missing parts from reference TRBV29-1 and TRBJ2-5): SAVISQKPSRDICQRGTSLTIQCQVDSQVTMMFWYRQQPGQSLTLIATANQGSEATYESGFVIDKFPISRPNLTFSTLTVSNMSPEDSSIYLCSVEDRETQYFGPGTRLLVL.

The gene calls are TRBV23-1 and TRBJ1-2; D call uncertain. TRBV23-1 is filed as an ORF, its function uncertain. V was clipped by 3 bases and J by 12 bases, with 11 bases between them. The CDR3 covers 11 residues. CDR3 DNA: TGCGCCAGCAGTCATGGAAGAGGGAACACCTTC. It specifies CASSHGRGNTF.

The chain couples TRBV4-1 to TRBJ2-2; the D gene is possibly TRBD1 (6 bases). V dropped 0 bases and J dropped 3 bases, with 11 bases sitting between them. The CDR3 spans 16 residues. The germline CDR1 and CDR2 sequences are MGHRA and YSYEKL. This CDR3 reads CASSQDQDRYTGELFF. Written as DNA, the CDR3 is TGCGCCAGCAGCCAAGATCAGGACAGATACACCGGGGAGCTGTTTTTT.

The gene calls are TRBV5-4 and TRBJ2-2; D is undetermined. In germline, CDR1 is SGHNT, CDR2 YYREEE (reference sequence). The length of the CDR3 is 15 residues. V lost 3 bases and J 0 bases, leaving 9 bases between the germline ends. The CDR3 loop is CASSSVRSNTGELFF. The CDR3 DNA reads TGTGCCAGCAGCTCGGTCCGATCGAACACCGGGGAGCTGTTTTTT.

This rearrangement joins TRBV6-5 to TRBJ1-5; unclear D gene. CDR1 is MNHEY, CDR2 SVGAGI, per germline. The CDR3 consists of 13 residues. Trimming shortened V by 0 bases and J by 4 bases, and 4 bases separated the two germline ends. This CDR3 reads CASSYSRNQPQHF. In DNA, the CDR3 is TGTGCCAGCAGTTACTCGAGAAATCAGCCCCAGCATTTT.

The chain employs TRBV28 and TRBJ2-7; TRBD1 matches at 9 bases. This CDR3 region has 15 residues. Trimming removed 5 bases from V and 5 bases from J; junction bases left unmatched: 10. Germline CDR1 MDHEN, CDR2 SYDVKM. In DNA, the CDR3 is TGTGCCAGCAGTATTTTCCGGACAGGGGTCCACGAGCAGTACTTC. It is translated as CASSIFRTGVHEQYF.

The V gene is TRBV19, the J gene TRBJ1-4, with TRBD1 as a possible D gene (5 bases). Germline V lookup: CDR1 LNHDA, CDR2 SQIVND (reference sequence). This CDR3 is 13 amino acids long. Trimming left V 6 bases short and J 8 bases short, with 13 bases between. The CDR3 DNA sequence: TGTGCCAGTAGGGGACTGGCGGGGGAAAAACTGTTTTTT. Amino acids: CASRGLAGEKLFF.

The chain couples TRBV19 to TRBJ2-7; D is unresolved. Germline CDR1 reads LNHDA; CDR2 reads SQIVND (reference sequence). V gave up 6 bases and J gave up 0 bases, with 12 bases separating them. This CDR3 has 14 residues. CDR3: CASRNGQNSYEQYF. Here the CDR3 DNA reads TGTGCCAGTAGGAATGGGCAGAACTCCTACGAGCAGTACTTC. Looking up the rest from reference TRBV19 and TRBJ2-7 gives the full variable domain: DGGITQSPKYLFRKEGQNVTLSCEQNLNHDAMYWYRQDPGQGLRLIYYSQIVNDFQKGDIAEGYSVSREKKESFPLTVTSAQKNPTAFYLCASRNGQNSYEQYFGPGTRLTVT.

The chain links TRBV10-3 to TRBJ1-4; D gene uncertain. Between the trimmed V and J ends, which lost 8 bases and 4 bases, there was a span of 14 bases. In germline, CDR1 is ENHRY, CDR2 SYGVKD. The CDR3 is 14 amino acids. CDR3 in amino acids: CAIGGGSGNEKLFF. Here the CDR3 DNA reads TGTGCCATCGGAGGAGGGTCTGGTAATGAAAAACTGTTTTTT.

This clone appeared a few times. The chain links TRBV11-2 to TRBJ2-7; 7 positions agree with TRBD2. The CDR3 length is 14 residues. Trimming took 0 bases from V and 3 from J; bases not matched to a gene: 2. Germline loops: CDR1 SGHAT, CDR2 FQNNGV. This CDR3 reads CASSLDGRYYEQYF. CDR3 sequence (DNA): TGTGCCAGCAGCTTAGACGGGAGGTACTACGAGCAGTACTTC.

The chain employs TRBV7-2 and TRBJ2-3; 7 bases align to TRBD2. Looked up from germline, CDR1 is SGHTA and CDR2 is FQGNSA. J was trimmed by 2 bases and V by 4 bases; bases with no gene match: 0. The CDR3 has 13 residues. CDR3 in amino acids: CASSWDYTDTQYF. CDR3 nucleotides: TGTGCCAGCAGCTGGGACTACACAGATACGCAGTATTTT.

The chain joins TRBV3-1 (or the pseudogene TRBV3-2) to TRBJ2-2, with D perhaps matching TRBD1 (5 bases). The CDR3 is 19 residues long. Germline CDR1 is LGHDT and CDR2 is YNNKEL (reference sequence). The V and J ends lost 0 bases and 5 bases respectively, with 22 bases between them. The CDR3, as DNA: TGTGCCAGCAGCCAAGATCTTGCTGCGGTCGTCAGGGCAACCGGGGAGCTGTTTTTT. It codes for CASSQDLAAVVRATGELFF.

The chain combines TRBV19 with TRBJ2-3; 10 positions match TRBD1. The CDR3 sequence is 16 residues long. Germline V gene sequence: CDR1 LNHDA, CDR2 SQIVND (reference sequence). The V and J ends lost 5 bases and 4 bases, in that order; junction bases with no gene match: 9. This CDR3 reads CASSGDRTGGADTQYF. The DNA for the CDR3 is TGTGCCAGTAGTGGTGACCGGACAGGGGGGGCAGATACGCAGTATTTT.

V is TRBV27 and J is TRBJ2-5; a weak D match, TRBD2 (5 bases). The CDR3 contains 14 residues. In germline, CDR1 is MNHEY, CDR2 SMNVEV (reference sequence). V dropped 2 bases and J dropped 5 bases, with 12 bases sitting between them. CDR3 in DNA: TGTGCCAGCAGTTTAGTGGGAGATGGGGAGACCCAGTACTTC. Protein sequence: CASSLVGDGETQYF.

The chain carries TRBV27 and TRBJ2-1; TRBD2 might be the D (5 bases). Germline-derived CDR1 and CDR2 are MNHEY and SMNVEV (reference sequence). The CDR3 runs to 13 residues. Trimming left V 3 bases short and J 4 bases short, with 7 bases between. In nucleotides, the CDR3 is TGTGCCAGCAGTTTCGAGGGATACAATGAGCAGTTCTTC. This gives the protein CASSFEGYNEQFF.

This CDR3 reads CASSQGLEETQYF. CDR3 coding DNA: TGTGCCAGCAGCCAAGGGCTAGAAGAGACCCAGTACTTC. This rearrangement joins TRBV4-2 to TRBJ2-5, with unresolved D. CDR1 is LGHNA and CDR2 is YNFKEQ in the germline V gene. The CDR3 sequence is 13 residues long. The germline V and J ends were trimmed by 1 base and 3 bases, with 6 bases remaining between them.

This rearrangement joins TRBV27 to TRBJ2-1, with 7 bases identical to TRBD2. Germline trimming cut 1 base from V and 1 base from J; bases unmatched to any gene: 4. Per the germline V gene, CDR1 is MNHEY and CDR2 is SMNVEV (reference sequence). The CDR3 spans 16 residues. The CDR3 here is CASSLYPAGSYNEQFF. Here the CDR3 DNA reads TGTGCCAGCAGTTTATATCCAGCGGGGTCCTACAATGAGCAGTTCTTC.

A remark on this clone: At one end the junction does not follow the germline gene, possibly because of a read error. V usage is TRBV6-2 or TRBV6-3 and J usage is TRBJ1-5; D may be TRBD1 (5 bases). Germline-derived CDR1 and CDR2 are MNHEY and SVGEGT. The CDR3 sequence is 15 residues long. DNA for the CDR3: TGTGCCAGCAGTTATTCCCGACAGAGCAATCGGCCCCAGCATTTT. Its translation: CASSYSRQSNRPQHF.